This T cell receptor beta chain was found in a study of T cell responses to AZD1222 COVID-19 vaccine. General observations from the study: Spike-specific TCR depth and breadth grew after two AZD1222 doses. Targeting of unmutated variant regions was reportedly seen in nearly half of spike-specific TCRs. Repertoire samples came only from after the peak T cell response.

In the case of this clone: Its matching antigen is unknown.

Profiling relied on immunoSEQ multiplex PCR, and the TCRdb table lists in-frame clones only, not all of them. The sample holds about 140,000 clones, 92% seen once. Germline assignment: CDR1 KGHSH and CDR2 LQKENI. The germline V and J ends were trimmed by 6 bases and 11 bases, with 19 bases remaining between them. The CDR3 totals 13 residues. Doses given second, at about 4 or about 12 weeks, were pooled. Source: peripheral blood, taken 28 days after the second AZD1222 dose. The clonotype originates from an adult who received the AZD1222 COVID-19 vaccine. V usage is TRBV18 and J usage is TRBJ1-1; maybe TRBD1 (6 bases). CDR3 sequence (DNA): TGTGCCAGCTCTCGTGAGTCCGGGGGCGAGGCTTTCTTT. This gives the protein CASSRESGGEAFF.